The 29 T cell receptor beta chains below all came from one sample that was sequenced in a study of T cell repertoires in cytomegalovirus infection. Each CDR3 protein gets one entry after TCRdb re-called the reads with MiXCR. This sample has roughly 280,000 distinct CDR3 sequences; roughly 13% occur once, and the top ten carry around 8.8%. The sequencing sample was made of PBMCs. These receptors were taken from a human donor in good health (CMV status not recorded). Some clones in this sample may be carry-over from other donors' samples.

This clonotype has at least ten counts. V gene TRBV4-3 combines with J gene TRBJ2-2; unclear D gene. In germline, CDR1 is LGHNA, CDR2 YSLEER. This CDR3 has 15 residues. The V end was cut by 4 bases, the J end by 0 bases, with 9 bases between. CDR3 protein: CASSLWQANTGELFF. In DNA form, the CDR3 reads TGCGCCAGCAGCCTTTGGCAGGCGAACACCGGGGAGCTGTTTTTT.

This clonotype was counted between two and nine times. This chain uses TRBV10-3 with TRBJ2-5; TRBD2 aligns across 7 bases. CDR3 length: 14 residues. The ends lost 5 bases at V and 5 bases at J; junction bases unmatched: 8. CDR1 and CDR2 from the germline V gene are ENHRY and SYGVKD. The CDR3 spells CAISSSGLQETQYF. The CDR3 coding sequence is TGTGCCATCAGTTCTAGCGGACTCCAGGAGACCCAGTACTTC.

This clonotype was detected ten times or more. The chain has TRBV28 and TRBJ2-7, with 9 bases identical to TRBD2. V was pared by 6 bases and J by 0 bases, with 6 bases of the junction left unmatched. CDR3 length: 15 amino acids. Germline loops: CDR1 MDHEN, CDR2 SYDVKM. The chain's CDR3 is CASRTTTSGSYEQYF. In DNA, the CDR3 is TGTGCCAGCAGAACCACGACTAGCGGCTCCTACGAGCAGTACTTC.

In this sample, this clonotype turned up a few times. The chain employs TRBV2 and TRBJ1-2; the D gene is possibly TRBD1 (6 bases). Germline assignment: CDR1 SNHLY and CDR2 FYNNEI. The V gene lost 6 bases and the J gene lost 8 bases, with 10 bases spanning the gap. There are 11 residues in the CDR3. This CDR3 reads CASRRDKGYTF. In DNA form, the CDR3 reads TGTGCCAGCAGACGGGACAAAGGCTACACCTTC.

This clonotype appeared many times. The chain employs TRBV7-2 and TRBJ1-2, with D perhaps TRBD1 (6 bases). The CDR3 sequence is 17 residues long. Germline V lookup: CDR1 SGHTA, CDR2 FQGNSA. The V end lost 2 bases, the J end lost 3 bases, and 19 bases lay between the germline ends. CDR3 protein: CASSLRTQGPVDYGYTF. CDR3 bases: TGTGCCAGCAGCTTAAGGACCCAGGGGCCAGTTGACTATGGCTACACCTTC.

This clonotype was detected ten times or more. This chain connects TRBV7-9 to TRBJ2-5; TRBD1 aligns across 7 bases. J was trimmed by 1 base and V by 1 base; bases with no gene match: 12. The V gene's germline CDR1 is SEHNR and CDR2 FQNEAQ (reference sequence). The CDR3 consists of 18 residues. CDR3 residues: CASSLEGALGQIQETQYF. CDR3 nucleotides: TGTGCCAGCAGCTTAGAAGGGGCCCTGGGACAGATCCAAGAGACCCAGTACTTC.

The sample holds a few counts of this clonotype. The rearrangement uses TRBV12-3 or TRBV12-4 and TRBJ2-7; D call uncertain. The CDR3 extends over 14 amino acids. Deletions cut 2 bases from V and 2 bases from J, with 10 bases between. CDR3 protein: CASSLRARTYEQYF. The CDR3 nucleotides are TGTGCCAGCAGTTTAAGGGCCCGTACCTACGAGCAGTACTTC.

This clonotype was seen a few times. The CDR3 DNA follows: TGTGCCAGCGAGTTATATAGTGGCAGCGAGCAGTACTTC. Translating gives CASELYSGSEQYF. V and J are TRBV19 and TRBJ2-7, with no clear D. The CDR3 has 13 residues. Germline V gene sequence: CDR1 LNHDA, CDR2 SQIVND (reference sequence). Trimming took 9 bases from V and 6 from J, leaving 18 bases between them.

This clonotype was picked up many times. The rearrangement joins TRBV2 to TRBJ2-1; D is perhaps TRBD1 (5 bases). This CDR3 has 15 amino acids. Germline CDR1 and CDR2: SNHLY and FYNNEI. The V end was cut by 7 bases, the J end by 0 bases, with 13 bases between. Written as DNA, the CDR3 is TGTGCCAGCAAGGGGAACCCAAGCTCCTACAATGAGCAGTTCTTC. This codes for CASKGNPSSYNEQFF.

The chain employs TRBV7-6 and TRBJ1-2; TRBD1 might be the D (5 bases). Deletions cut 5 bases from V and 8 bases from J, with 24 bases between. The length of the CDR3 is 16 residues. Germline loops: CDR1 SGHVS, CDR2 FNYEAQ. CDR3 residues: CASSQRDPEEAYGYTF. CDR3 nucleotide sequence: TGTGCCAGCAGCCAAAGGGACCCCGAAGAGGCCTACGGCTACACCTTC. Together with reference TRBV7-6 and TRBJ1-2, the CDR3 gives the full variable domain: GAGVSQSPRYKVTKRGQDVALRCDPISGHVSLYWYRQALGQGPEFLTYFNYEAQQDKSGLPNDRFSAERPEGSISTLTIQRTEQRDSAMYRCASSQRDPEEAYGYTFGSGTRLTVV.

This clonotype was recorded at least ten times. The genes are TRBV7-2 and TRBJ2-7, with D possibly matching TRBD2 (5 bases). Germline V gives CDR1 SGHTA, CDR2 FQGNSA. This CDR3 is built from 15 residues. Trimming pared 1 base from V and 0 bases from J, leaving 10 bases between. The CDR3: CASSLVIGSSYEQYF. The CDR3 DNA reads TGTGCCAGCAGCTTAGTCATAGGGAGCTCCTACGAGCAGTACTTC.

This clonotype has ten or more counts. The rearrangement links TRBV19 to TRBJ1-4; tentatively, D is TRBD1 (5 bases). From germline, CDR1 is LNHDA and CDR2 SQIVND (reference sequence). CDR3 size: 16 residues. V lost 5 bases and J 3 bases, leaving 16 bases between the germline ends. The CDR3, as DNA: TGTGCCAGTAGTTATCCGGGACGGGTACCTAATGAAAAACTGTTTTTT. It is translated as CASSYPGRVPNEKLFF.

The chain joins TRBV28 to TRBJ2-7, with 11 bases aligning to TRBD2. V lost 5 bases to trimming and J lost 4 bases; unmatched junction nucleotides: 19. The CDR3 totals 19 residues. In germline, CDR1 is MDHEN, CDR2 SYDVKM. CDR3 DNA: TGTGCCAGCAGTATCTCCGGGACTAGCGGTACTGCTAATCCTTACGAGCAGTACTTC. Amino acids: CASSISGTSGTANPYEQYF.

In its sample, this clonotype was seen a few times. The V gene is TRBV15, the J gene TRBJ2-2; D may be TRBD2 (5 bases). Trimming left V 0 bases short and J 3 bases short, with 8 bases between. The CDR3 is 15 amino acids. Germline loops: CDR1 LNHNV, CDR2 YYDKDF (reference sequence). The CDR3 DNA is TGTGCCACCAGCAGAGATCGGGGATACACCGGGGAGCTGTTTTTT. The encoded protein is CATSRDRGYTGELFF. Full variable domain (remainder filled in from reference TRBV15 and TRBJ2-2): DAMVIQNPRYQVTQFGKPVTLSCSQTLNHNVMYWYQQKSSQAPKLLFHYYDKDFNNEADTPDNFQSRRPNTSFCFLDIRSPGLGDTAMYLCATSRDRGYTGELFFGEGSRLTVL.

The chain couples TRBV29-1 to TRBJ2-1; 11 bases match TRBD1. This CDR3 spans 14 amino acids. Unmatched junction bases numbered 7, after V lost 5 bases and J lost 7 bases. Germline CDR1 is SQVTM and CDR2 is ANQGSEA. The CDR3 nucleotides are TGCAGCGTTAGAGGGACAGGGGGAAGAAATGAGCAGTTCTTC. This encodes CSVRGTGGRNEQFF.

This clonotype showed up many times. The chain is built from TRBV6-2 or TRBV6-3 and TRBJ2-4; D is ambiguous. Per the germline V gene, CDR1 is MNHEY and CDR2 is SVGEGT. V lost 0 bases, J lost 6 bases, and 9 bases lay in between. The CDR3 runs 14 residues. CDR3 nucleotide sequence: TGTGCCAGCAGTTACTCGTCAGCCGGAAACATTCAGTACTTC. Its translation: CASSYSSAGNIQYF.

Many counts were recorded for this clonotype. This chain connects TRBV7-3 to TRBJ2-7; 11 bases are a match to TRBD2. The trim removed 0 bases at V and 2 bases at J, leaving 3 bases unmatched. Germline CDR1 reads SGHTA; CDR2 reads FQGTGA. CDR3 length equals 16 residues. CDR3 protein: CASSLTRTSGPYEQYF. In DNA, the CDR3 is TGTGCCAGCAGCTTAACCCGGACTAGCGGGCCCTACGAGCAGTACTTC.

This clonotype has more than one count but fewer than ten. This rearrangement joins TRBV20-1 to TRBJ2-3; 14 nucleotides line up with TRBD2. CDR3 length: 16 amino acids. V lost 6 bases, J lost 3 bases, and 8 bases stayed unmatched. In germline, CDR1 is DFQATT, CDR2 SNEGSKA (reference sequence). The CDR3 region has the DNA TGCAGTGCAGAGGGACTAGCGGGAGTTAGTACAGATACGCAGTATTTT. Its translation: CSAEGLAGVSTDTQYF.

J is TRBJ2-3 and V is TRBV20-1; D is perhaps TRBD1 (6 bases). CDR3 length: 15 residues. V gave up 6 bases and J gave up 2 bases, with 18 bases separating them. Germline CDR1 and CDR2: DFQATT and SNEGSKA (reference sequence). This chain's CDR3 is CSASIFGQTTDTQYF. DNA for the CDR3: TGCAGTGCGTCAATTTTCGGACAGACCACAGATACGCAGTATTTT.

This clonotype was seen a handful of times. This chain joins TRBV6-2 or TRBV6-3 and TRBJ2-2; D gene uncertain. Trimming took 5 bases from V and 4 from J, leaving 11 bases between them. Per the germline V gene, CDR1 is MNHEY and CDR2 is SVGEGT. The CDR3 has 14 amino acids. The CDR3 DNA sequence: TGTGCCAGCAGTCAAATCAGGCTCACCGGGGAGCTGTTTTTT. It specifies CASSQIRLTGELFF.

In the case of this clonotype: A read error may account for a junction end that differs from germline. The rearrangement joins TRBV4-1 to TRBJ1-2; TRBD1 agrees at 7 bases. CDR1 and CDR2 (germline): MGHRA, YSYEKL. This CDR3 spans 18 amino acids. For the CDR3, the DNA is TGTGCCAGCAGCCAAGGGGACGCACCGGCAGGGGGGTCCCTCAGCTACACCTTC. The encoded protein is CASSQGDAPAGGSLSYTF.

This clonotype was seen at least ten times. V usage is TRBV6-1 and J usage is TRBJ1-1; D remains unclear. Trimming removed 8 bases at V and 5 bases at J, with 18 bases between. Germline lookup yields CDR1 MNHNS and CDR2 SASEGT. The CDR3 sequence is 14 residues long. CDR3 residues: CASSPGRAKTEAFF. CDR3 coding DNA: TGTGCCAGCTCCCCTGGGAGGGCTAAGACTGAAGCTTTCTTT.

V gene TRBV28 combines with J gene TRBJ2-3; no clear D gene. Germline-derived CDR1 and CDR2 are MDHEN and SYDVKM. CDR3 length equals 17 residues. V was shortened by 4 bases and J by 4 bases, with 21 bases between the two germline ends. The chain's CDR3 is CASSSRSQWSLSDTQYF. The CDR3 coding sequence is TGTGCCAGCAGTTCTAGGAGCCAGTGGTCCCTTTCAGATACGCAGTATTTT.

This clonotype was detected many times. The V gene is TRBV7-2, the J gene TRBJ1-5; TRBD1 is a possible D gene (5 bases). Germline-derived CDR1 and CDR2 are SGHTA and FQGNSA. The CDR3 sequence is 13 residues long. V lost 5 bases to trimming and J lost 6 bases, with 11 bases between them. The CDR3 nucleotides read TGTGCCAGCAGCCTGGACATCTCTCAGCCCCAGCATTTT. As protein: CASSLDISQPQHF.

This clonotype has ten or more counts. This chain connects TRBV28 to TRBJ1-5; D remains unclear. Germline V gene lookup returns CDR1 MDHEN and CDR2 SYDVKM. The V end was cut by 6 bases, the J end by 6 bases, with 12 bases between. The CDR3 contains 13 residues. The DNA of the CDR3 is TGTGCCAGCAGCTCAGGAGTTAGTCAGCCCCAGCATTTT. This codes for CASSSGVSQPQHF.

About this clonotype itself: A much larger clone differs by one base, so this may be a read error. J is TRBJ2-7 and V is TRBV7-2; D is perhaps TRBD1 or TRBD2 (6 bases each). The CDR3 loop spans 15 amino acids. Germline V gene data show CDR1 as SGHTA and CDR2 as FQGNSA. Trimming took off 1 base at V and 3 bases at J, with 13 bases between the two ends. CDR3 protein: CTSSLEGGPNYEQYF. DNA of the CDR3: TGTACCAGCAGCTTAGAAGGGGGGCCGAACTACGAGCAGTACTTC.

This clonotype was seen many times. The chain employs TRBV10-3 and TRBJ1-3; D gene uncertain. This CDR3 is built from 13 residues. Germline loops: CDR1 ENHRY, CDR2 SYGVKD. V shed 6 bases and J shed 2 bases, with 8 bases lying between them. CDR3 protein: CAISDLAGNTIYF. The CDR3 DNA reads as TGTGCCATCAGCGACCTAGCTGGAAACACCATATATTTT.

This clonotype was observed a few times. The V gene is TRBV5-1, the J gene TRBJ1-2; no firm D call. V was pared by 1 base and J by 4 bases, with 11 bases between. Per the germline V gene, CDR1 is SGHRS and CDR2 is YFSETQ. The length of the CDR3 is 14 residues. CDR3 nucleotides: TGCGCCAGCAGCTTGTCCGAGGGAAGCTATGGCTACACCTTC. This translates into CASSLSEGSYGYTF.

The V and J genes are TRBV12-3 or TRBV12-4 and TRBJ2-7, with 11 bases fitting TRBD2. The CDR3 spans 15 residues. Losses at the gene ends were 5 bases for V and 6 bases for J; bases not matched to a gene: 9. CDR3 DNA: TGTGCCAGCAGTCCCCATAGCGGGAGGGCCTCCGAGCAGTACTTC. Translating gives CASSPHSGRASEQYF.